This T cell receptor beta chain originates from a study of T cell responses to AZD1222 COVID-19 vaccine. Whole-study findings and limits: Donors were largely white British and mainly female; clonal diversity was possibly underestimated. Spike-specific TCR breadth rose after two AZD1222 doses, and depth rose as well. The span of vaccine-associated CD4 TCRs extended across spike, with dominance at 160-218 and 743-854. Sampled repertoires all dated from after the peak T cell response.

The CDR3 contains 15 residues. V lost 7 bases to trimming and J lost 0 bases, with 13 bases between them. The germline CDR1 and CDR2 sequences are LNHDA and SQIVND (reference sequence). TCRdb keeps only in-frame clones here, not all; method: immunoSEQ multiplex PCR. Among about 120,000 clones listed, 88% were seen once. Regarding this clone: Its antigen is unknown.

Sequencing was performed on peripheral blood, taken on day 0 of AZD1222 vaccination. The chain is built from TRBV19 and TRBJ1-3; D perhaps matches TRBD1 (6 bases). This TCR was recovered from an adult in good health. CDR3 DNA sequence: TGTGCCAGTACCAAACAGGGCCACTCTGGAAACACCATATATTTT. This gives the protein CASTKQGHSGNTIYF.